These 3 T cell receptor beta chains came from one sample sequenced in a study of shared clonotypes between healthy human individuals. TCRdb's table, derived via immunoSEQ multiplex PCR, lists solely in-frame clones and lacks some. This table holds millions of clones, roughly 94% found once. The specimen was naive CD4+ T cells sorted from blood. The subset is: CD45RA+ positively selected. These TCRs come from a man between 18 and 35 years old in good health.

The V and J genes are TRBV5-5 and TRBJ2-7; maybe TRBD2 (7 bases). The CDR3 length is 14 residues. V gave up 5 bases and J gave up 3 bases, with 15 bases separating them. Germline V gene data show CDR1 as SGHKS and CDR2 as YYEKEE (reference sequence). The CDR3 sequence: CASSIPGGGYEQYF. The CDR3, as DNA: TGTGCCAGCAGTATCCCGGGGGGCGGCTACGAGCAGTACTTC.

The rearrangement joins TRBV11-3 to TRBJ2-1, with TRBD2 matching 7 bases. With 4 bases clipped from V and 3 bases from J, the junction kept 12 bases outside the gene matches. The CDR3 has 17 residues. Looked up from germline, CDR1 is SGHNT and CDR2 is YENEEA. CDR3 in amino acids: CASSSGGGLVNYNEQFF. DNA for the CDR3: TGTGCCAGCAGCTCTGGCGGAGGACTAGTGAACTACAATGAGCAGTTCTTC.

The J gene is TRBJ2-4, the V gene TRBV10-3; unclear D gene. The germline V gene has CDR1 ENHRY and CDR2 SYGVKD. CDR3 length: 12 amino acids. Deletions cut 0 bases from V and 5 bases from J, with 2 bases between. The CDR3 protein is CAISESENIQYF. The CDR3 DNA reads as TGTGCCATCAGTGAGTCAGAAAACATTCAGTACTTC.